This T cell receptor beta chain was profiled in a study of CXCR3-negative and CXCR3-positive naive CD8 T cells. The sorter processed each CD8+ T cell subset in triplicate at some 300,000 cells apiece. CD45RO-CCR7+CD27+CD95- expression identified naive CD8+ T cells. UMI labels and 5' RACE were used to prepare the TRB cDNA libraries. For each CDR3 protein, TCRdb gives one entry from its re-call of the 5' RACE reads, without DNA. The sample is made up of roughly 130,000 distinct CDR3 sequences, and the top ten hold roughly 0.6% of it. Study results and limitations: The study found that naive CXCR3-negative and CXCR3-positive cells shared TRBV-TRBJ usage, while memory cells differed. More hydrophobic TRB CDR3s were found in CXCR3-positive naive cells than in CXCR3-negative naive cells. Much lower diversity was found in memory CD8+ cells, while both naive subsets had comparably high diversity.

Worth noting for this clonotype: Its antigen is not known.

The receptor was derived from a human donor in good health. Some clones in this sample may be carry-over from other donors' samples. Sequenced: naive CXCR3+ CD8+ T cells from blood. Indicated subset: CD45RO-CCR7+CD27+CD95- naive CD8+ T cells expressing CXCR3 (TNR3+).

The CDR3 spells CSVPGGSGYYEQYF. This rearrangement joins TRBV29-1 to TRBJ2-7; the D call from TCRdb, TRBD2, cannot be confirmed without DNA. Germline V gene data show CDR1 as SQVTM and CDR2 as ANQGSEA. The CDR3 is made up of 14 amino acids.